This TCR beta chain emerged from a study of CD8+ T cells in alopecia areata. Study-wide background: In an open-label trial, patients got 5 to 10 mg tofacitinib twice daily. The duration of tofacitinib was 6 to 18 months, with 6 months off drug afterward. Study-level points and caveats: Elevated clonality characterized lesional scalp relative to normal scalp, particularly in alopecia totalis/universalis. Mice showed clearer TCR sharing than patients did, a gap that was possibly HLA-related.

A word on this clone: The antigen is not known.

Both peripheral blood and punch biopsies of lesional scalp skin were obtained from patients who had alopecia areata. In each case, RNA was isolated and then reverse transcribed into cDNA as the sequencing template. Generated by immunoSEQ multiplex PCR, the TCRdb table keeps only in-frame clones and is missing some. The sample lists 11,000 or so clones; approximately 60% were seen once. The CDR3 is 14 amino acids. V shed 7 bases and J 9 bases; nucleotides not matched to a gene: 10. Germline assignment: CDR1 SNHLY and CDR2 FYNNEI. Sequences were obtained from skin. This TCR derives from a human donor with alopecia areata. The chain is built from TRBV2 and TRBJ2-1, with 9 bases identical to TRBD2. In DNA form, the CDR3 reads TGTGCCAGCAACCCTAGCGGGGTAGGCAGTGAGCAGTTCTTC. Translated: CASNPSGVGSEQFF. The full variable domain, with the rest looked up from reference TRBV2 and TRBJ2-1, is EPEVTQTPSHQVTQMGQEVILRCVPISNHLYFYWYRQILGQKVEFLVSFYNNEISEKSEIFDDQFSVERPDGSNFTLKIRSTKLEDSAMYFCASNPSGVGSEQFFGPGTRLTVL.